The 18 T cell receptor beta chains listed next were all sequenced from one sample in a study of T cell responses to AZD1222 COVID-19 vaccine. Sequencing was performed with immunoSEQ multiplex PCR; in TCRdb, only in-frame clones are kept and a portion is missing. The sample lists around 120,000 clones, roughly 90% occurring once. This material consisted of peripheral blood, taken 28 days after the second AZD1222 dose. The source of these receptors is an adult who received the AZD1222 COVID-19 vaccine.

This chain joins TRBV13 and TRBJ2-2; the D is unclear. This CDR3 spans 16 amino acids. The germline CDR1 and CDR2 sequences are PRHDT and FYEKMQ (reference sequence). Trimming left V 5 bases short and J 0 bases short, with 13 bases between. The CDR3 DNA reads as TGTGCCAGCAGCCCCCGGTGGGCCGCGAACACCGGGGAGCTGTTTTTT. Translation: CASSPRWAANTGELFF. Variable domain in full (rest from reference TRBV13 and TRBJ2-2): AAGVIQSPRHLIKEKRETATLKCYPIPRHDTVYWYQQGPGQDPQFLISFYEKMQSDKGSIPDRFSAQQFSDYHSELNMSSLELGDSALYFCASSPRWAANTGELFFGEGSRLTVL.

The rearrangement joins TRBV30 to TRBJ1-5; D remains ambiguous. The CDR3 totals 12 residues. The ends were cut back, 2 bases at V and 3 bases at J, with 5 bases in the middle. Germline loops: CDR1 GTSNPN, CDR2 SVGIG (reference sequence). In DNA form, the CDR3 reads TGTGCCTGGAGTCACCCCAATCAGCCCCAGCATTTT. Its protein is CAWSHPNQPQHF.

The chain employs TRBV18 and TRBJ2-1; 7 bases are a match to TRBD1. The junction had 6 bases not matched to a gene; V was cut back by 1 base and J by 6 bases. This CDR3 contains 15 residues. The germline CDR1 and CDR2 sequences are KGHSH and LQKENI. CDR3 region: CASSPQGQQVNEQFF. The CDR3 coding sequence is TGTGCCAGCTCACCACAGGGACAGCAGGTCAATGAGCAGTTCTTC.

This chain uses TRBV4-3 with TRBJ1-1; TRBD1 matches at 8 bases. The CDR3 is 15 residues long. Germline V gene data show CDR1 as LGHNA and CDR2 as YSLEER. The ends lost 2 bases at V and 0 bases at J; junction bases unmatched: 2. Here the CDR3 reads CASSQPGQVNTEAFF. The DNA for the CDR3 is TGCGCCAGCAGCCAACCGGGACAGGTGAACACTGAAGCTTTCTTT.

V is TRBV7-2 and J is TRBJ1-2; possible D gene TRBD1, 6 bases. CDR1 and CDR2 from the germline V gene are SGHTA and FQGNSA. V was pared by 1 base and J by 9 bases, with 21 bases between. The CDR3 is made up of 16 amino acids. CDR3 region: CASSLGGALRDTSYTF. The CDR3 DNA reads as TGTGCCAGCAGCTTAGGAGGGGCCTTGCGGGACACAAGCTACACCTTC. The whole variable domain, filled in from reference TRBV7-2 and TRBJ1-2, reads GAGVSQSPSNKVTEKGKDVELRCDPISGHTALYWYRQSLGQGLEFLIYFQGNSAPDKSGLPSDRFSAERTGGSVSTLTIQRTQQEDSAVYLCASSLGGALRDTSYTFGSGTRLTVV.

The V and J genes are TRBV5-6 and TRBJ2-1; 11 bases line up with TRBD2. V dropped 2 bases and J dropped 6; count of bases not matched to a gene: 4. Germline lookup yields CDR1 SGHDT and CDR2 YYEEEE. The CDR3 sequence is 15 residues long. CDR3 bases: TGTGCCAGCAGCTTCCGACTAGCGGGGAGCAATGAGCAGTTCTTC. This gives the protein CASSFRLAGSNEQFF. Complete variable domain (other parts from reference TRBV5-6 and TRBJ2-1): DAGVTQSPTHLIKTRGQQVTLRCSPKSGHDTVSWYQQALGQGPQFIFQYYEEEERQRGNFPDRFSGHQFPNYSSELNVNALLLGDSALYLCASSFRLAGSNEQFFGPGTRLTVL.

This chain connects TRBV5-1 to TRBJ1-3, with D unresolved. The V and J ends lost 7 bases and 0 bases respectively, with 8 bases between them. This CDR3 region has 13 residues. Per germline, CDR1 SGHRS and CDR2 YFSETQ. As DNA, the CDR3 is TGCGCCAGCGCGACCCACTCTGGAAACACCATATATTTT. Residues: CASATHSGNTIYF.

The count of this clone is one. This chain joins TRBV7-2 and TRBJ2-3, with D unresolved. Germline V gene data show CDR1 as SGHTA and CDR2 as FQGNSA. The CDR3 has 12 amino acids. V lost 3 bases and J lost 6, with 7 bases in between. The CDR3 is CASSLKADTQYF. CDR3 DNA: TGTGCCAGCAGCTTGAAGGCGGATACGCAGTATTTT.

The V call is TRBV15, the J call TRBJ1-2; D gene uncertain. Trimming cost V 5 bases and J 1 base, with 11 bases left between them. Germline CDR1 is LNHNV and CDR2 is YYDKDF (reference sequence). The CDR3 runs to 14 residues. CDR3 in DNA: TGTGCCACCAGCCCTTCGGATTATAACTATGGCTACACCTTC. Translation: CATSPSDYNYGYTF. Full variable domain (missing parts from reference TRBV15 and TRBJ1-2): DAMVIQNPRYQVTQFGKPVTLSCSQTLNHNVMYWYQQKSSQAPKLLFHYYDKDFNNEADTPDNFQSRRPNTSFCFLDIRSPGLGDTAMYLCATSPSDYNYGYTFGSGTRLTVV.

The chain has TRBV6-2 or TRBV6-3 and TRBJ2-7; 9 bases map to TRBD2. Germline-derived CDR1 and CDR2 are MNHEY and SVGEGT. After removal of 6 bases from V and 7 bases from J, the junction contained 4 bases not matched to a gene. The CDR3 runs to 12 residues. For the CDR3, the DNA is TGTGCCAGCAGCCCGACTAGCGGAGAGCAGTACTTC. As protein: CASSPTSGEQYF.

V usage is TRBV19 and J usage is TRBJ2-1, with D possibly TRBD1 on 5 matching bases. This CDR3 region has 15 residues. Trimming shortened V by 3 bases and J by 3 bases, and 12 bases separated the two germline ends. Germline V CDR1 and CDR2: LNHDA, SQIVND (reference sequence). In DNA, the CDR3 is TGTGCCAGTAGTATTCGGCAGGGTGTCTACAATGAGCAGTTCTTC. Translated: CASSIRQGVYNEQFF.

The gene calls are TRBV25-1 and TRBJ1-5; 11 positions agree with TRBD1. Germline V CDR1 and CDR2: MGHDK, SYGVNS. After removal of 3 bases from V and 11 bases from J, the junction contained 6 bases not matched to a gene. The CDR3 totals 14 residues. The CDR3 sequence: CASSEGGTGGTQHF. The CDR3, as DNA: TGTGCCAGCAGTGAGGGAGGGACAGGGGGGACCCAGCATTTT.

This chain links TRBV12-3 or TRBV12-4 with TRBJ1-2; 9 positions match TRBD1. The CDR3 totals 13 residues. Trimming cost V 6 bases and J 7 bases; bases outside gene matches: 6. DNA for the CDR3: TGTGCCAGCAGACCGACAGGGGGTTTTGGCTACACCTTC. It codes for CASRPTGGFGYTF.

CDR3 DNA: TGTGCCAGCAGCTTAAGAGCTAGCGGGGCCGTCCGGGGGAATGAGCAGTTCTTC. Protein product: CASSLRASGAVRGNEQFF. The chain recombines TRBV7-2 with TRBJ2-1; 9 nucleotides match TRBD2. Germline values: CDR1 SGHTA, CDR2 FQGNSA. The junction had 15 bases not matched to a gene; V was cut back by 2 bases and J by 7 bases. CDR3 size: 18 residues.

This chain joins TRBV7-9 and TRBJ1-5; D is unclear. The V gene lost 2 bases and the J gene lost 7 bases, with 9 bases spanning the gap. The CDR3 is 13 residues long. Germline CDR1 SEHNR, CDR2 FQNEAQ (reference sequence). CDR3 loop: CASSLFDDQPQHF. In nucleotides, the CDR3 is TGTGCCAGCAGCTTATTTGATGACCAGCCCCAGCATTTT.

The J gene is TRBJ1-6, the V gene TRBV6-4; D gene uncertain. The germline gives CDR1 MRHNA, CDR2 SNTAGT. CDR3 length equals 14 residues. Between the trimmed V and J ends, which lost 3 bases and 10 bases, there was a span of 13 bases. The CDR3 bases are TGTGCCAGCAGTGAGTGGGGTGGTAGGTCACCCCTCCACTTT. It specifies CASSEWGGRSPLHF.

This chain links TRBV5-4 with TRBJ1-1; D gene uncertain. The CDR3 has 14 residues. Germline V gene data show CDR1 as SGHNT and CDR2 as YYREEE (reference sequence). V lost 4 bases, J lost 1 base, and 11 bases lay in between. CDR3 region: CASSPRAANTEAFF. The CDR3 DNA follows: TGTGCCAGCAGCCCCCGGGCGGCGAACACTGAAGCTTTCTTT.

The gene calls are TRBV30 and TRBJ1-3; no clear D. Looked up from germline, CDR1 is GTSNPN and CDR2 is SVGIG (reference sequence). This CDR3 comprises 15 residues. V lost 2 bases and J lost 0, with 11 bases in between. The CDR3 is CAWSLLVGSGNTIYF. The CDR3 DNA sequence: TGTGCCTGGAGTTTACTAGTCGGCTCTGGAAACACCATATATTTT.